This T cell receptor beta chain was identified during a study of CD8 T cells in ankylosing spondylitis. Study observations and caveats: Significantly higher representation of disease-linked clones was reported for matched ankylosing spondylitis synovial fluid. Disease-associated clonotypes exhibited CD8+ identity and were relatively infrequent in peripheral blood. A motif of under ten highly homologous TCR beta variants was seen as apparently characteristic of ankylosing spondylitis blood.

Quantitative 5'-RACE with molecular barcodes was used to make the TCR beta libraries. TCRdb itself ran the 5' RACE reads through MiXCR, one entry per CDR3 protein. The table lists about 220,000 distinct CDR3 sequences, approximately 20% of them singletons. V shed 6 bases and J shed 3 bases, with 23 bases lying between them. The CDR3 runs to 17 residues. This clonotype was recorded at least ten times. Its antigen remains unknown. Sequencing input: blood, either unsorted or a sorted T cell fraction (not recorded which). V usage is TRBV12-3 or TRBV12-4 and J usage is TRBJ1-2; D possibly corresponds to TRBD1 (6 bases). The TCR was taken from a male donor with ankylosing spondylitis. The CDR3 is CASSLQRQAILDYGYTF. The CDR3 region has the DNA TGTGCCAGCAGCCTCCAGAGACAGGCTATTTTAGACTATGGCTACACCTTC.